This T cell receptor (beta chain) derives from a study of cytomegalovirus exposure and HLA in healthy donors. Study-level findings and limits: Later on, a genetic analysis was performed. It linked a missense variant in DCLRE1C with V- and J-gene trimming of TCR beta.

13 Jbeta primers and 60 Vbeta primers were used for the PCR. Here immunoSEQ multiplex PCR was the method, and the copy in TCRdb shows in-frame clones only, minus some. The repertoire holds roughly 130,000 clones, with around 78% as singletons. Of note for this clone: Its specificity is unknown.

The CDR3 contains 16 residues. Trimming cost V 5 bases and J 4 bases; bases outside gene matches: 12. Germline CDR1 reads MDHEN; CDR2 reads SYDVKM. Sequencing was done on a sample of PBMCs. The TCR comes from a woman aged 50 to 65 in good health and CMV-seronegative. This rearrangement joins TRBV28 to TRBJ2-7; TRBD1 matches 9 bases. As DNA, the CDR3 is TGTGCCAGCAGTCCAGTCTTCGGGACAGGGTTGTACGAGCAGTACTTC. Translation: CASSPVFGTGLYEQYF. The complete variable domain, with remaining parts taken from reference TRBV28 and TRBJ2-7, reads DVKVTQSSRYLVKRTGEKVFLECVQDMDHENMFWYRQDPGLGLRLIYFSYDVKMKEKGDIPEGYSVSREKKERFSLILESASTNQTSMYLCASSPVFGTGLYEQYFGPGTRLTVT.